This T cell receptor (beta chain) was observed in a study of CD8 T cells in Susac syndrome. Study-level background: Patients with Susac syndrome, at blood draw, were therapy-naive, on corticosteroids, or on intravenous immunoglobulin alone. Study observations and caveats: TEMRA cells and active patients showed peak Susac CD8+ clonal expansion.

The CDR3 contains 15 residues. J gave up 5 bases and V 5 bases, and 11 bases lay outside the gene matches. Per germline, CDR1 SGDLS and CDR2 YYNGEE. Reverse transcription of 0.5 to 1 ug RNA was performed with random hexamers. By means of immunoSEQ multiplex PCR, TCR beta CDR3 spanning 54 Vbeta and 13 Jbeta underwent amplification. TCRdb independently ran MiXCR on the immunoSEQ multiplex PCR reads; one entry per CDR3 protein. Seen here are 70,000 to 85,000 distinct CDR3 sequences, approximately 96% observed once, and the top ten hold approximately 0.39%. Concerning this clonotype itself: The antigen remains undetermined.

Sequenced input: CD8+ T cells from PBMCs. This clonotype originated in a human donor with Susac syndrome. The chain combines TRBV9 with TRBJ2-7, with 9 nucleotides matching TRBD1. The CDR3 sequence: CASSNSGQGFHEQYF. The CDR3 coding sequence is TGTGCCAGCAGTAACTCCGGACAGGGGTTCCACGAGCAGTACTTC.